Here is one TCR beta chain with its context. The data derive from a study of blood T cell repertoires in COVID-19. Study in general: Nucleic acid was either cDNA or gDNA, and it came from T cells, B-cell-depleted T cells, or PBMCs.

Original processing notes: It was from reference gene primer amplification that nucleated cell counts were estimated. Here immunoSEQ multiplex PCR was the method, and the copy in TCRdb shows in-frame clones only, minus some. That table gives V, J and clone size, and the DNA gave D and trimming. The sample includes under 200,000 clones, roughly four fifths of them seen just once. Germline-derived CDR1 and CDR2 are MNHEY and SVGAGI. The CDR3 is 14 residues long. The V end lost 6 bases, the J end lost 10 bases, and 19 bases lay between the germline ends. The receptor was derived from a middle-aged woman with acute or convalescent COVID-19. Sequenced: peripheral blood. The V and J genes are TRBV6-5 and TRBJ1-5; perhaps TRBD1 as D (5 bases). This CDR3 reads CASRGGRGPPPQHF. CDR3 bases: TGTGCCAGCAGGGGGGGAAGGGGACCACCACCCCAGCATTTT.